The rows below give T cell receptor beta chains drawn from one sample of a study of metastatic and nonmetastatic thyroid tumors. TCRdb used MiXCR to call clones anew from the PCR reads. Here the sample spans 13,000 to 15,000 clones, about 28% being singletons. The sample taken for sequencing was blood. The receptor set was obtained from a female donor with papillary thyroid cancer or a benign thyroid nodule (not recorded which). Some clones in this sample may be carry-over from other donors' samples. Each CDR3 is given with its conserved first and last residue. The D gene is left open where the match is weak. Rows may omit the clone size; those that give it use once, few, many or a size class.

D: .; size: .; V: TRBV30; J: TRBJ2-2; CDR3: CAWGIGTGELFF; DNA: TGTGCCTGGGGGATAGGGACCGGGGAGCTGTTTTTT
D: .; size: medium-sized; V: TRBV14; J: TRBJ1-3; CDR3: CASSQVGRLLRGYTIYF; DNA: TGTGCCAGCAGCCAAGTGGGCCGTCTCCTACGAGGATACACCATATATTTT
D: TRBD2; size: .; V: TRBV10-1; J: TRBJ2-2; CDR3: CASSEMASGKSGELFF; DNA: TGCGCCAGCAGTGAGATGGCTAGCGGGAAATCCGGGGAGCTGTTTTTT
D: .; size: .; V: TRBV6-2/TRBV6-3; J: TRBJ1-1; CDR3: CGSSYSVLGASEAFF; DNA: TGTGGCAGCAGTTACTCGGTACTGGGGGCCTCTGAAGCTTTCTTT
D: .; size: .; V: TRBV5-1; J: TRBJ2-3; CDR3: CASSLDPGVGDTQYF; DNA: TGCGCCAGCAGCTTGGACCCGGGAGTTGGAGATACGCAGTATTTT
D: .; size: medium-sized; V: TRBV6-1; J: TRBJ1-2; CDR3: CASLGDLTIYGYTF; DNA: TGTGCCAGCCTAGGTGACTTAACTATCTATGGCTACACCTTC
D: TRBD1; size: .; V: TRBV5-1; J: TRBJ1-1; CDR3: CASSLVVGTATEAFF; DNA: TGCGCCAGCAGCTTGGTAGTAGGGACAGCAACTGAAGCTTTCTTT
D: TRBD1; size: .; V: TRBV7-2; J: TRBJ2-1; CDR3: CASSPDRGNNEQFF; DNA: TGTGCCAGCAGCCCGGACAGGGGAAACAATGAGCAGTTCTTC
D: TRBD2; size: .; V: TRBV7-2; J: TRBJ2-7; CDR3: CASSPAGPYEQYF; DNA: TGTGCCAGCAGCCCAGCGGGGCCATACGAGCAGTACTTC
D: TRBD2; size: .; V: TRBV20-1; J: TRBJ2-1; CDR3: CSAKRTSGFSDEQFF; DNA: TGCAGTGCTAAAAGGACTAGCGGGTTTTCGGATGAGCAGTTCTTC
D: .; size: .; V: TRBV6-1; J: TRBJ2-3; CDR3: CASSDLLLAGFTDTQYF; DNA: TGTGCCAGCAGTGACCTCCTCCTAGCTGGGTTCACAGATACGCAGTATTTT
D: TRBD1; size: many; V: TRBV9; J: TRBJ2-1; CDR3: CASSVRGTGDSYNEQFF; DNA: TGTGCCAGCAGCGTACGAGGGACAGGGGACTCCTACAATGAGCAGTTCTTC
D: TRBD1; size: medium-sized; V: TRBV6-1; J: TRBJ1-1; CDR3: CASSPETGKLDTEAFF; DNA: TGTGCCAGCAGCCCGGAGACAGGGAAGTTGGACACTGAAGCTTTCTTT
D: TRBD1; size: many; V: TRBV6-2/TRBV6-3; J: TRBJ1-1; CDR3: CASSSSGTGNFEAFF; DNA: TGTGCCAGCAGTTCCTCAGGGACAGGCAATTTTGAAGCTTTCTTT
D: TRBD2; size: .; V: TRBV11-2; J: TRBJ2-2; CDR3: CASSLGLAGAGELFF; DNA: TGTGCCAGCAGCCTTGGACTAGCGGGAGCCGGGGAGCTGTTTTTT
D: .; size: medium-sized; V: TRBV20-1; J: TRBJ2-1; CDR3: CSAKRGDSYNEQFF; DNA: TGCAGTGCTAAGAGGGGGGACTCCTACAATGAGCAGTTCTTC
D: TRBD1; size: once; V: TRBV11-2; J: TRBJ1-6; CDR3: CASSLRGDRGGDHF; DNA: TGTGCCAGCAGCCTGAGAGGGGACAGGGGTGGGGACCACTTT
D: .; size: many; V: TRBV14; J: TRBJ1-4; CDR3: CASSQMGGKFEKLFF; DNA: TGTGCCAGCAGCCAAATGGGGGGCAAGTTTGAAAAACTGTTTTTT
D: .; size: many; V: TRBV7-2; J: TRBJ2-1; CDR3: CASSNPARYNEQFF; DNA: TGTGCCAGCAGCAACCCGGCCCGCTACAATGAGCAGTTCTTC
D: TRBD1; size: medium-sized; V: TRBV2; J: TRBJ2-5; CDR3: CASNNRQGSQETQYF; DNA: TGTGCCAGCAATAATCGACAGGGCAGCCAAGAGACCCAGTACTTC
D: .; size: medium-sized; V: TRBV6-1; J: TRBJ1-1; CDR3: CASTVDGMNTEAFF; DNA: TGTGCCAGCACCGTGGACGGAATGAACACTGAAGCTTTCTTT
D: TRBD1; size: medium-sized; V: TRBV5-4; J: TRBJ2-7; CDR3: CASSETGSLGEQYF; DNA: TGTGCCAGCAGCGAGACAGGGTCATTAGGCGAGCAGTACTTC
D: .; size: few; V: TRBV28; J: TRBJ2-7; CDR3: CASSLVLNTEQYF; DNA: TGTGCCAGCAGTTTAGTGCTTAACACCGAGCAGTACTTC
D: .; size: medium-sized; V: TRBV12-3/TRBV12-4; J: TRBJ2-1; CDR3: CASSLAGLPYNEQFF; DNA: TGTGCCAGCAGTTTAGCAGGACTTCCTTACAATGAGCAGTTCTTC
D: TRBD2; size: .; V: TRBV28; J: TRBJ2-1; CDR3: CASSSPTSGTYNEQFF; DNA: TGTGCCAGCAGTTCCCCGACTAGCGGGACCTACAATGAGCAGTTCTTC
D: .; size: .; V: TRBV6-2/TRBV6-3; J: TRBJ1-5; CDR3: CASSYSRQGGQPQHF; DNA: TGTGCCAGCAGTTACTCGAGGCAGGGCGGGCAGCCCCAGCATTTT
D: TRBD2; size: few; V: TRBV19; J: TRBJ2-3; CDR3: CASRAGGFTDTQYF; DNA: TGTGCCAGTCGGGCGGGAGGCTTCACAGATACGCAGTATTTT
D: .; size: .; V: TRBV12-3/TRBV12-4; J: TRBJ1-5; CDR3: CASSTTVQPQHF; DNA: TGTGCCAGCAGTACTACGGTACAGCCCCAGCATTTT
D: .; size: medium-sized; V: TRBV20-1; J: TRBJ2-1; CDR3: CSAKSPGRLTYNEQFF; DNA: TGCAGTGCCAAATCCCCGGGACGACTAACCTACAATGAGCAGTTCTTC
D: .; size: few; V: TRBV6-1; J: TRBJ1-2; CDR3: CASSRQESNYGYTF; DNA: TGTGCCAGCAGTAGACAGGAGTCTAACTATGGCTACACCTTC
D: TRBD1; size: once; V: TRBV3-1; J: TRBJ2-7; CDR3: CDSSTGQGESYEQYF; DNA: TGTGACAGCAGCACCGGACAGGGGGAATCGTACGAGCAGTACTTC
D: .; size: .; V: TRBV5-4; J: TRBJ2-5; CDR3: CASSFGGDTEAQYF; DNA: TGTGCCAGCAGCTTCGGCGGGGACACGGAGGCCCAGTACTTC
D: TRBD2; size: medium-sized; V: TRBV15; J: TRBJ2-7; CDR3: CATSRGTSAGLVEQYF; DNA: TGTGCCACCAGCAGAGGGACTAGCGCCGGGCTAGTGGAGCAGTACTTC
D: TRBD2; size: medium-sized; V: TRBV6-1; J: TRBJ2-1; CDR3: CASLPGTSGSNEQFF; DNA: TGTGCCAGCCTTCCGGGGACTAGCGGGAGTAATGAGCAGTTCTTC
D: TRBD2; size: once; V: TRBV9; J: TRBJ2-2; CDR3: CASTPGLAGGGGELFF; DNA: TGTGCCAGCACCCCGGGACTAGCGGGAGGAGGAGGGGAGCTGTTTTTT
D: .; size: .; V: TRBV6-1; J: TRBJ2-7; CDR3: CASNQAGRLGEQYF; DNA: TGTGCCAGCAACCAAGCGGGTCGGTTGGGGGAGCAGTACTTC
D: .; size: few; V: TRBV5-1; J: TRBJ2-3; CDR3: CASTRGQGTDTQYF; DNA: TGCGCCAGCACCCGTGGGCAGGGCACAGATACGCAGTATTTT
D: .; size: .; V: TRBV6-5; J: TRBJ1-2; CDR3: CASKYWGEHYGYTF; DNA: TGTGCAAGCAAGTACTGGGGAGAGCACTATGGCTACACCTTC
D: .; size: medium-sized; V: TRBV7-6; J: TRBJ2-7; CDR3: CASSSGRNTYEQYF; DNA: TGTGCCAGCAGCTCTGGACGGAATACCTACGAGCAGTACTTC
D: .; size: medium-sized; V: TRBV4-1; J: TRBJ1-6; CDR3: CASSQGTMNSPLHF; DNA: TGCGCCAGCAGCCAAGGGACGATGAATTCACCCCTCCACTTT
D: TRBD2; size: medium-sized; V: TRBV10-1; J: TRBJ2-1; CDR3: CASSETSGRHNEQFF; DNA: TGCGCCAGCAGTGAGACTAGCGGCAGGCACAATGAGCAGTTCTTC
D: .; size: medium-sized; V: TRBV20-1; J: TRBJ2-7; CDR3: CSAFRESYEQYF; DNA: TGCAGTGCTTTCAGGGAGTCCTACGAGCAGTACTTC
D: .; size: many; V: TRBV20-1; J: TRBJ1-1; CDR3: CSARATGHISGNTEAFF; DNA: TGCAGTGCTAGAGCCACGGGACACATAAGTGGGAACACTGAAGCTTTCTTT
D: .; size: medium-sized; V: TRBV11-1; J: TRBJ2-2; CDR3: CASSLAVGTHTGELFF; DNA: TGTGCCAGCAGCTTAGCGGTTGGGACCCACACCGGGGAGCTGTTTTTT
D: .; size: .; V: TRBV2; J: TRBJ2-1; CDR3: CASKGGQREQFF; DNA: TGTGCCAGCAAGGGGGGGCAGCGGGAGCAGTTCTTC
D: .; size: few; V: TRBV29-1; J: TRBJ2-2; CDR3: CSAGGTAGELFF; DNA: TGCAGCGCGGGGGGGACAGCCGGGGAGCTGTTTTTT
D: TRBD2; size: many; V: TRBV20-1; J: TRBJ2-1; CDR3: CSASRPGRGTYNEQFF; DNA: TGCAGTGCGAGTAGACCCGGGCGGGGGACCTACAATGAGCAGTTCTTC